This TCR beta chain was identified during a study of identical twins. Study-wide results and limits: There was an excess of low generation probability in the out-of-frame alpha sequences that twins shared.

All donors comprised healthy Caucasians. The germline gives CDR1 ENHRY, CDR2 SYGVKD. The V gene lost 3 bases and the J gene lost 4 bases, with 13 bases spanning the gap. The CDR3 loop spans 16 amino acids. Only a few counts were recorded for this clonotype. Its target is unknown. TCRdb fed the 5' RACE reads into MiXCR, producing one record per CDR3 protein. There are approximately 550,000 distinct CDR3 sequences in the sample; 20% to 25% occur only once, and approximately 0.52% lies in the top ten. These data were also filed under a second study, of yellow fever vaccine responses in identical twins. That publication notes: Twins reportedly mounted vaccine T cell responses that seemed partly convergent, partly personalized.

The rearrangement links TRBV10-3 to TRBJ1-6; D gene uncertain. Sequencing was done on a sample of CD4+ T cells sorted from blood. This receptor was taken from a woman between 18 and 29 years old in good health. CDR3 bases: TGTGCCATCAGTGAAGTGAGTGGAGGTTATAATTCACCCCTCCACTTT. It specifies CAISEVSGGYNSPLHF.